This T cell receptor beta chain is drawn from a study of shared clonotypes between healthy human individuals. Naive CD8 cells lacked CD45RO and underwent positive selection for CCR7, leaving out terminally differentiated effector memory CD45RA+ cells. Using immunoSEQ multiplex PCR, the repertoire was profiled, and TCRdb retains in-frame clones only, with some absent. This table holds approximately 2,000,000 clones, around 93% found once. V lost 6 bases and J 7 bases, leaving 13 bases between the germline ends. Germline-derived CDR1 and CDR2 are MDHEN and SYDVKM. The CDR3 contains 12 residues. The clonotype originates from a man between 18 and 35 years old in good health. Some clones in this sample may be carry-over from other donors' samples. The sequenced sample was naive CD8+ T cells from PBMCs. The chain links TRBV28 to TRBJ2-7; no firm D call. The CDR3 sequence is CASRGNWWEQYF. CDR3 in DNA: TGTGCCAGCAGAGGAAATTGGTGGGAGCAGTACTTC.